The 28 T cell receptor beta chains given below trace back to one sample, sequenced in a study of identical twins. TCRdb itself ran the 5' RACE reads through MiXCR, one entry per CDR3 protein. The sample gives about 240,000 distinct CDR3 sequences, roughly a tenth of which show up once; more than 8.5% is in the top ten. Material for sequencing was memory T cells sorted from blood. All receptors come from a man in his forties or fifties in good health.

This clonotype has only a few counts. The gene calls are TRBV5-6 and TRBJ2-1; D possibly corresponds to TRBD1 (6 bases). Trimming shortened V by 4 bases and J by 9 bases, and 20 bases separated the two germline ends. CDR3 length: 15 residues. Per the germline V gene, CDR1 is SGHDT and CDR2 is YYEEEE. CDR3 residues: CASSRPMVQGSEQFF. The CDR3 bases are TGTGCCAGCAGCAGACCTATGGTTCAGGGGAGTGAGCAGTTCTTC.

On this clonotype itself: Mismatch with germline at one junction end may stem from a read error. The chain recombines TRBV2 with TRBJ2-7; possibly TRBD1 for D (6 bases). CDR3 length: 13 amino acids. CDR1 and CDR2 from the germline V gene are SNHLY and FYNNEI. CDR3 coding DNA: TGTGCCAGCAGGAAGGACAGTAATATCGAGCAGTGCTTC. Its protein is CASRKDSNIEQCF.

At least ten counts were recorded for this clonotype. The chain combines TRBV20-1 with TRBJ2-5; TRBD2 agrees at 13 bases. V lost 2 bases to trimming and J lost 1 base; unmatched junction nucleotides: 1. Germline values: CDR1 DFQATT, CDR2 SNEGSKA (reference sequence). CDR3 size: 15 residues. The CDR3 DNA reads TGCAGTGCTAGATGGACTAGCGGGGGCCAAGAGACCCAGTACTTC. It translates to CSARWTSGGQETQYF.

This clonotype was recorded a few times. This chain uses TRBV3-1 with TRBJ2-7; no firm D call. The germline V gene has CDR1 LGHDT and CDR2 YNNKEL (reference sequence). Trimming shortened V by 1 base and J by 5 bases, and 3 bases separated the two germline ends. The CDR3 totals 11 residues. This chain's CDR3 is CASSQVDEQYF. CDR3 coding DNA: TGTGCCAGCAGCCAAGTAGACGAGCAGTACTTC.

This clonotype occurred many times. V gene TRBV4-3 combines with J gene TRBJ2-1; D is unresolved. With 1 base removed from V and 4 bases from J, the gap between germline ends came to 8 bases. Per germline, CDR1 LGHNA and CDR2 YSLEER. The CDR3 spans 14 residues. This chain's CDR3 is CASSQGSSYNEQFF. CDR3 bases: TGCGCCAGCAGCCAAGGTTCCTCTTACAATGAGCAGTTCTTC.

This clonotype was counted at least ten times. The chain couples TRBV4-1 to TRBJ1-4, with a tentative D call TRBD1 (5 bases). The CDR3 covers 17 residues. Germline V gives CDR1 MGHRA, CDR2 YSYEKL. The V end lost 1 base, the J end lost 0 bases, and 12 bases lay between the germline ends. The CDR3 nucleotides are TGCGCCAGCAGCCAAGGTCTGATAGGGGCAACTAATGAAAAACTGTTTTTT. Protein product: CASSQGLIGATNEKLFF.

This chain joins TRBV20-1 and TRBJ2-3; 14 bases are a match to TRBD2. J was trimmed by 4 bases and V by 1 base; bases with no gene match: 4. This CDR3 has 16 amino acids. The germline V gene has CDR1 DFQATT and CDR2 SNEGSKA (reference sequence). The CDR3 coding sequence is TGCAGTGCTAGAGGACTAGCGGGGGGGTTGGCAGATACGCAGTATTTT. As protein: CSARGLAGGLADTQYF.

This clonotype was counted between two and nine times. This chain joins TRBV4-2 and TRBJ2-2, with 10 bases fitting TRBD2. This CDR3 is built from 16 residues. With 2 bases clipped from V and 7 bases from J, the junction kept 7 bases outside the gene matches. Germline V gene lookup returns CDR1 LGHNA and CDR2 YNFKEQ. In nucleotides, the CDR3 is TGTGCCAGCAGCCAACTGGCCCTAGCGGGAGACGGGGAGCTGTTTTTT. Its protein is CASSQLALAGDGELFF.

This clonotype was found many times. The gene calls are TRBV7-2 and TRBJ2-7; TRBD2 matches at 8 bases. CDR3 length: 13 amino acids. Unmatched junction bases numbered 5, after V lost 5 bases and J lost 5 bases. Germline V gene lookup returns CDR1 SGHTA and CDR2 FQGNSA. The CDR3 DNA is TGTGCCAGCAGCGGGACTAGAAGCGACGAGCAGTACTTC. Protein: CASSGTRSDEQYF.

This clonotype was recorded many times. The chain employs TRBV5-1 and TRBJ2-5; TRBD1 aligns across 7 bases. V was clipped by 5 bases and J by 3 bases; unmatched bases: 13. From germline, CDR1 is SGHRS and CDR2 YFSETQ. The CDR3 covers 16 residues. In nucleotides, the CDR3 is TGCGCCAGCAGGCCTAGAACAGGGGCAATGGAAGAGACCCAGTACTTC. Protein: CASRPRTGAMEETQYF. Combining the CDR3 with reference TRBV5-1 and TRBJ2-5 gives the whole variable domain KAGVTQTPRYLIKTRGQQVTLSCSPISGHRSVSWYQQTPGQGLQFLFEYFSETQRNKGNFPGRFSGRQFSNSRSEMNVSTLELGDSALYLCASRPRTGAMEETQYFGPGTRLLVL.

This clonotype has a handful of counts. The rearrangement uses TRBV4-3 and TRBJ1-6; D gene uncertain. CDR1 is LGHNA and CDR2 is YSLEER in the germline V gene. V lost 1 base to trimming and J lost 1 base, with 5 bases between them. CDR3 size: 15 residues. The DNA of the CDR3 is TGCGCCAGCAGCCAAGGGCCGTCCTATAATTCACCCCTCCACTTT. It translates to CASSQGPSYNSPLHF.

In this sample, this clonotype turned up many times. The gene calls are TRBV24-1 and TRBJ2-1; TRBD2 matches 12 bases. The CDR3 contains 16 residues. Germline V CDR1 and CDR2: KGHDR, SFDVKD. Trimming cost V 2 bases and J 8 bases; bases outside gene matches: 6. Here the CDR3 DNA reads TGTGCCACCAGTGATTCCCCTAGCGGGAGGGTCGATGAGCAGTTCTTC. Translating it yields CATSDSPSGRVDEQFF.

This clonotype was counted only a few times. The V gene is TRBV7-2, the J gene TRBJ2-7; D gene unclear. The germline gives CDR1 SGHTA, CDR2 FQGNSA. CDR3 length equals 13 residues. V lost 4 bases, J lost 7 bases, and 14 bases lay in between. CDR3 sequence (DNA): TGTGCCAGCAGCTCGCAGATTGATTCGGAGCAGTACTTC. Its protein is CASSSQIDSEQYF. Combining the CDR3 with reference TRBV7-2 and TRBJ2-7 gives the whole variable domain GAGVSQSPSNKVTEKGKDVELRCDPISGHTALYWYRQSLGQGLEFLIYFQGNSAPDKSGLPSDRFSAERTGGSVSTLTIQRTQQEDSAVYLCASSSQIDSEQYFGPGTRLTVT.

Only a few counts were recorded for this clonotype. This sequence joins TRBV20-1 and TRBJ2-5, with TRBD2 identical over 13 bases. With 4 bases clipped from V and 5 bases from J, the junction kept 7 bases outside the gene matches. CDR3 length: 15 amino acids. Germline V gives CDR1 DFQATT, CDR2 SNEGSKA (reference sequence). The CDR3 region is CSAKPPGLAGETQYF. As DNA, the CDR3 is TGCAGTGCTAAACCACCGGGACTAGCGGGGGAGACCCAGTACTTC.

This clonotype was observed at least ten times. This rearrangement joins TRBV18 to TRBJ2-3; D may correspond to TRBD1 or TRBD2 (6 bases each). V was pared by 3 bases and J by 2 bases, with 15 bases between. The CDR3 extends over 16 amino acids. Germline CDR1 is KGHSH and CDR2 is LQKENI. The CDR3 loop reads CASSPRGGRNTDTQYF. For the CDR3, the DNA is TGTGCCAGCTCACCCAGAGGGGGGCGAAACACAGATACGCAGTATTTT.

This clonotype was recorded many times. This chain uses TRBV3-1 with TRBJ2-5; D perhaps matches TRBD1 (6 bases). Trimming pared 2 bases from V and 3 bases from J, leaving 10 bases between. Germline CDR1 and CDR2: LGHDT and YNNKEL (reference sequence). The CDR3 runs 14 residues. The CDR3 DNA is TGTGCCAGCAGCCAACCCGGACAGAAAGAGACCCAGTACTTC. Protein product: CASSQPGQKETQYF.

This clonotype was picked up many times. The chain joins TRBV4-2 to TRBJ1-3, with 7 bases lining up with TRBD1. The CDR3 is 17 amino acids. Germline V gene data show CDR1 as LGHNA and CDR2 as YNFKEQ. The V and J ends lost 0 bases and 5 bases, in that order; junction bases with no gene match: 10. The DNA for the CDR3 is TGTGCCAGCAGCCAAGAATGGGCAGGGGGAACTCGAAACACCATATATTTT. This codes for CASSQEWAGGTRNTIYF.

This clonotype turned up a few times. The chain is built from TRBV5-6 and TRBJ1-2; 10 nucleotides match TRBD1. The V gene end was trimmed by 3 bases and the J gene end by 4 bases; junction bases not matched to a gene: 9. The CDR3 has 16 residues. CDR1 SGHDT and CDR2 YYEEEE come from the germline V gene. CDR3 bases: TGTGCCAGCAGCTCGGCGGGGGGACAGGGGTTCTATGGCTACACCTTC. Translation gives CASSSAGGQGFYGYTF.

The CDR3 sequence is CASSPRTGHTGELFF. The CDR3 bases are TGTGCCAGCAGCCCGCGGACAGGGCACACCGGGGAGCTGTTTTTT. This chain links TRBV9 with TRBJ2-2; 8 positions match TRBD1. V was pared by 4 bases and J by 3 bases, with 5 bases of the junction left unmatched. The germline V gene encodes CDR1 SGDLS and CDR2 YYNGEE. The CDR3 consists of 15 residues.

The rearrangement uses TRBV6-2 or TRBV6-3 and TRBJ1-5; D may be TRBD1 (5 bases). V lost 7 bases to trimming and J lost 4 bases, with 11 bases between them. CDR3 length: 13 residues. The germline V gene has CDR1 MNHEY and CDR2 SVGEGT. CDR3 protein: CASKPGGNQPQHF. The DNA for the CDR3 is TGTGCCAGCAAGCCGGGGGGTAATCAGCCCCAGCATTTT.

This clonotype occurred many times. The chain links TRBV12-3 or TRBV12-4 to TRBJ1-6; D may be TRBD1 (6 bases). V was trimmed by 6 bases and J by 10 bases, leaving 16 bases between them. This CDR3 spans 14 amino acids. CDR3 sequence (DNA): TGTGCCAGCAGGCTACAGGGTTCGTCATCACCCCTCCACTTT. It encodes CASRLQGSSSPLHF.

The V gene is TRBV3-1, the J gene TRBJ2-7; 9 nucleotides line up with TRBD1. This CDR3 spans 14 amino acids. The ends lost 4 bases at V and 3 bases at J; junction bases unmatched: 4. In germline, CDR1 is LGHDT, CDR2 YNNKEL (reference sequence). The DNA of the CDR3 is TGTGCCAGCAGCCTTCAGACAGGGGGCTACGAGCAGTACTTC. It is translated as CASSLQTGGYEQYF.

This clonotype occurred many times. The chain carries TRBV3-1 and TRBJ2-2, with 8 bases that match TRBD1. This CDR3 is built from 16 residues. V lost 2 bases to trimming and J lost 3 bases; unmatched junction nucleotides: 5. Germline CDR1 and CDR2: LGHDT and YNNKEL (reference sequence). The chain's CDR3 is CASSQTGGWDTGELFF. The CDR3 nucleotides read TGTGCCAGCAGCCAAACAGGGGGATGGGACACCGGGGAGCTGTTTTTT. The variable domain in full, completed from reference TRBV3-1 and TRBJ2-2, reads DTAVSQTPKYLVTQMGNDKSIKCEQNLGHDTMYWYKQDSKKFLKIMFSYNNKELIINETVPNRFSPKSPDKAHLNLHINSLELGDSAVYFCASSQTGGWDTGELFFGEGSRLTVL.

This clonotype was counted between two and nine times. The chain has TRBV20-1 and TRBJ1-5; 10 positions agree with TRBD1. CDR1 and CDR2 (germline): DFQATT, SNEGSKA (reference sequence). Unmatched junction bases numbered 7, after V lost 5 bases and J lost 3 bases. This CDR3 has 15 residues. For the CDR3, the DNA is TGCAGTGCTCCCCCGGGACAGGGGCCCAATCAGCCCCAGCATTTT. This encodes CSAPPGQGPNQPQHF.

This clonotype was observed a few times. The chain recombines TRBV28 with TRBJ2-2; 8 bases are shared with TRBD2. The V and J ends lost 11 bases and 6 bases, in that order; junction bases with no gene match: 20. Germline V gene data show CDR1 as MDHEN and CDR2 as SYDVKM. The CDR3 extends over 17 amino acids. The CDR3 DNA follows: TGTGCCGTGACGGGAGGGTCCCCTCTGGCTTCCGCCGGGGAGCTGTTTTTT. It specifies CAVTGGSPLASAGELFF.

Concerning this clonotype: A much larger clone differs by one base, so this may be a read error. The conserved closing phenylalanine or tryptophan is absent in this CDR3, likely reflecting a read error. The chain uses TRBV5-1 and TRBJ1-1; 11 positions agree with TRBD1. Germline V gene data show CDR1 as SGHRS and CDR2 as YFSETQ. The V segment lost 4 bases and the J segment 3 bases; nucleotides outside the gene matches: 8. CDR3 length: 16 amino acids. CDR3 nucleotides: TGCGCCAGCAGCATCCGGACAGGGGGCGCGGACACTGAAGCTTTCTCT. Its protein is CASSIRTGGADTEAFS.

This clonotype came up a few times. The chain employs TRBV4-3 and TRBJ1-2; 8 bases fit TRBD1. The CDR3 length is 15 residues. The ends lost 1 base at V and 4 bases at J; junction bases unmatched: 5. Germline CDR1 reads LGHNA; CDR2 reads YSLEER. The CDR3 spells CASSQGRGTGYGYTF. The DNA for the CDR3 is TGCGCCAGCAGCCAAGGCCGGGGGACAGGCTATGGCTACACCTTC.

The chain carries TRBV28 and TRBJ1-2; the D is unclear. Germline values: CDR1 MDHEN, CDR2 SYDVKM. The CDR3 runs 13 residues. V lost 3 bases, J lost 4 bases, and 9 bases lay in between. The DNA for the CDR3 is TGTGCCAGCAGTTTGGCCCTGCTCTATGGCTACACCTTC. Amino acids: CASSLALLYGYTF.